This TCR beta chain was profiled in a study of regulatory T cells in long-lasting Graves disease. This clonotype was found many times. Described time point: newly diagnosed GD, antithyroid drugs for less than 3 months. The authors made the TCR library using RNA they extracted from PBMCs. Combining iRepertoire HTBI primers with Arm-PCR of CDR3 regions, the authors built TCR beta libraries. TCRdb used MiXCR to reprocess the multiplex PCR reads, holding one entry per CDR3 protein. This sample carries about 240,000 distinct CDR3 sequences, about 19% of them seen once, and the ten largest clones take more than 11%. CDR1 and CDR2 from the germline V gene are DFQATT and SNEGSKA (reference sequence). The CDR3 is 13 residues long. V was clipped by 4 bases and J by 2 bases, with 12 bases between them.

The chain combines TRBV20-1 with TRBJ2-7, with D possibly TRBD1 on 5 matching bases. The clonotype was recovered from a female donor with Graves disease. Sequences were derived from peripheral blood mononuclear cells (PBMCs), sampled at new diagnosis, from a patient treated with antithyroid drugs. The CDR3 protein is CSATRTLTYEQYF. Written as DNA, the CDR3 is TGCAGTGCTACGCGGACACTAACCTACGAGCAGTACTTC.